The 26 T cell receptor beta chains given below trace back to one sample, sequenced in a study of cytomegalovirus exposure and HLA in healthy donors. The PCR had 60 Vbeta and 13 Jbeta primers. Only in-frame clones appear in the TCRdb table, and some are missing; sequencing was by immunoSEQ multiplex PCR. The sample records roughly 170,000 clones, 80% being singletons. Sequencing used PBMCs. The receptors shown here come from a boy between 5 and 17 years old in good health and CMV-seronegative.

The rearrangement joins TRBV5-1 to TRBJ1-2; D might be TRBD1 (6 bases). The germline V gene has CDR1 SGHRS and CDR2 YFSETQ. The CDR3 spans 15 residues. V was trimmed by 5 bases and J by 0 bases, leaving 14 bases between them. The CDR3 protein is CASRVGAGSNYGYTF. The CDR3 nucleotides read TGCGCCAGCAGGGTGGGGGCAGGCTCTAACTATGGCTACACCTTC.

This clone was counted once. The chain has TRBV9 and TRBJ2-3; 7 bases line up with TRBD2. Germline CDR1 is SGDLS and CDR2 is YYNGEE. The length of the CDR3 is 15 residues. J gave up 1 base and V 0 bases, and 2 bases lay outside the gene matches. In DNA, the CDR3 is TGTGCCAGCAGCGTAGGCAGCGGGGGCACAGATACGCAGTATTTT. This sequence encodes CASSVGSGGTDTQYF.

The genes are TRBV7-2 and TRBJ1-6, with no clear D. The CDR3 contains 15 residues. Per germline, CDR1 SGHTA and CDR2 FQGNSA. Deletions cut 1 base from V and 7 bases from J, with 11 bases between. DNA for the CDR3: TGTGCCAGCAGCTTAGTAGCGACGGGGAATTCACCCCTCCACTTT. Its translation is CASSLVATGNSPLHF.

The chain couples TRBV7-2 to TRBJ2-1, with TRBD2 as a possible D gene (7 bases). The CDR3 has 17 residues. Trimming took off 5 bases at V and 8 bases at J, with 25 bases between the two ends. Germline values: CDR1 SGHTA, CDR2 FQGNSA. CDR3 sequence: CASSRGAALGRWDEQFF. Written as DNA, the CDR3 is TGTGCCAGCAGCCGGGGGGCAGCGTTGGGGCGCTGGGATGAGCAGTTCTTC.

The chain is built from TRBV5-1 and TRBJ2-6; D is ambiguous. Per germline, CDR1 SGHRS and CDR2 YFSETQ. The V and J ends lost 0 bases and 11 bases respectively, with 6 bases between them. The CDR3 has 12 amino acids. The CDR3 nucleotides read TGCGCCAGCAGCTTGGCGGCGGACGTCCTGACTTTC. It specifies CASSLAADVLTF. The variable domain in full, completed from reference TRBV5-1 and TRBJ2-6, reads KAGVTQTPRYLIKTRGQQVTLSCSPISGHRSVSWYQQTPGQGLQFLFEYFSETQRNKGNFPGRFSGRQFSNSRSEMNVSTLELGDSALYLCASSLAADVLTFGAGSRLTVL.

CDR3 sequence: CATSTSGGAWHEQFF. CDR3 in DNA: TGTGCCACCTCAACTAGCGGGGGGGCCTGGCATGAGCAGTTCTTC. V and J are TRBV15 and TRBJ2-1; 13 bases are shared with TRBD2. The junction had 9 bases not matched to a gene; V was cut back by 8 bases and J by 8 bases. Germline V lookup: CDR1 LNHNV, CDR2 YYDKDF (reference sequence). CDR3 length equals 15 residues.

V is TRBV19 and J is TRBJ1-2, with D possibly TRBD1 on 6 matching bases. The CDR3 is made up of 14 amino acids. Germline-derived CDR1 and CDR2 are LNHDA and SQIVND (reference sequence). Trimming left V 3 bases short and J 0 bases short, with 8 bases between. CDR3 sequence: CASSIAGANYGYTF. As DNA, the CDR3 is TGTGCCAGTAGTATTGCAGGGGCTAACTATGGCTACACCTTC.

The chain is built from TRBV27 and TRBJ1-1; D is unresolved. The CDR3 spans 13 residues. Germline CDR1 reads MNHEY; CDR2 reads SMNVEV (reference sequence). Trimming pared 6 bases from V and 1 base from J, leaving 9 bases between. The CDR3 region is CASRYSTNTEAFF. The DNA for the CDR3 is TGTGCCAGCAGATACAGCACGAACACTGAAGCTTTCTTT.

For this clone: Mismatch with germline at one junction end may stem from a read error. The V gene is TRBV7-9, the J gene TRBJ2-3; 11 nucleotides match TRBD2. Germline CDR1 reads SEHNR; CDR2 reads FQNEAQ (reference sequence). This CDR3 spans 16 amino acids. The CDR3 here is CASSLALAGDTDTQYF. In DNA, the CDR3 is TGTGCCAGCAGCCTAGCACTAGCGGGGGACACAGATACGCAGTATTTT.

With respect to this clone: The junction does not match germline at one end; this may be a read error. The CDR3 sequence is CSSSLASGGVSGNTIYF. The CDR3 DNA is TGTTCCAGCAGCTTAGCGTCAGGGGGAGTCTCTGGAAACACCATATATTTT. This chain uses TRBV7-9 with TRBJ1-3; 7 nucleotides line up with TRBD1. The CDR3 contains 17 residues. The V gene's germline CDR1 is SEHNR and CDR2 FQNEAQ (reference sequence).

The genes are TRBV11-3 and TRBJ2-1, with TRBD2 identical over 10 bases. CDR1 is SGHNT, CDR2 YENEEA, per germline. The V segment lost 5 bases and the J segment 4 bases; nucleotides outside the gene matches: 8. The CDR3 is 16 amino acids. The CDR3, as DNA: TGTGCCAGCAGCCCCCGGACTAGCGGATATTACAATGAGCAGTTCTTC. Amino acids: CASSPRTSGYYNEQFF.

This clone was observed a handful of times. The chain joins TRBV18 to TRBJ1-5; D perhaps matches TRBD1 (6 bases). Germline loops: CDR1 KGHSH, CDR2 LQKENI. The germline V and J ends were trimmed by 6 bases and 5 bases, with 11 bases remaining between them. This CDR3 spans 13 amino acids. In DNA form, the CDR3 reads TGTGCCAGCTCGGGGGCCGGTGATCAGCCCCAGCATTTT. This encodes CASSGAGDQPQHF.

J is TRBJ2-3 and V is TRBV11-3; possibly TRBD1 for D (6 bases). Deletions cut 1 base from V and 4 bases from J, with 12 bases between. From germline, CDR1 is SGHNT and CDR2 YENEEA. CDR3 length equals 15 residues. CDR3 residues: CASSLVGKGADTQYF. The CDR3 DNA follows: TGTGCCAGCAGCTTAGTCGGGAAGGGGGCAGATACGCAGTATTTT.

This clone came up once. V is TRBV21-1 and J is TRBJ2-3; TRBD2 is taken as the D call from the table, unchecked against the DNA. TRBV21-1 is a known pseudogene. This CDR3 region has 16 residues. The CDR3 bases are TGTGCCAGCAGTCCACTACATAGCGGGGGGGCTCATACGCAGTATTTT. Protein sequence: CASSPLHSGGAHTQYF.

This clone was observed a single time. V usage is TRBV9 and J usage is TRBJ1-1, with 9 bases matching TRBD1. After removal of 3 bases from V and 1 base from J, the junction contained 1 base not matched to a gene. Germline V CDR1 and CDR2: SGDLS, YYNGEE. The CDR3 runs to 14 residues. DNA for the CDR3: TGTGCCAGCAGCGAGACAGGGGGGAACACTGAAGCTTTCTTT. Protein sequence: CASSETGGNTEAFF.

CDR3 protein: CASSPNRGGQPQHF. The CDR3, as DNA: TGTGCCAGCAGTCCGAACAGGGGCGGCCAGCCCCAGCATTTT. This chain links TRBV27 with TRBJ1-5, with 7 bases fitting TRBD1. The ends lost 5 bases at V and 7 bases at J; junction bases unmatched: 8. The CDR3 contains 14 residues. From germline, CDR1 is MNHEY and CDR2 SMNVEV (reference sequence).

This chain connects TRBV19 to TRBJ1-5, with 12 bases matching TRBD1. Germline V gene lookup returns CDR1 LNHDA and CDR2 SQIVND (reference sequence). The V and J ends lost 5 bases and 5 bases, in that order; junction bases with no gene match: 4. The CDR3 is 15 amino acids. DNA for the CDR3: TGTGCCAGTAGTCAGGGGACAGGGGGCCATCAGCCCCAGCATTTT. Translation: CASSQGTGGHQPQHF.

The CDR3 region is CASSLKRQGVYGYTF. CDR3 in DNA: TGTGCCAGCAGCTTAAAAAGACAGGGGGTATATGGCTACACCTTC. The chain recombines TRBV11-2 with TRBJ1-2; TRBD1 matches at 9 bases. Germline assignment: CDR1 SGHAT and CDR2 FQNNGV. The V segment lost 2 bases and the J segment 5 bases; nucleotides outside the gene matches: 6. The CDR3 totals 15 residues.

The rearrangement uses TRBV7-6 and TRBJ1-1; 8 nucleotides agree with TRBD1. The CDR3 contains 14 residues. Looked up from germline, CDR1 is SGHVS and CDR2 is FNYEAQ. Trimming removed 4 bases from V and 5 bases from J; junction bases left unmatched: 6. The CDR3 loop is CASSYRGGGTEAFF. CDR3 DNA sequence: TGTGCCAGCAGCTACAGGGGGGGTGGGACTGAAGCTTTCTTT.

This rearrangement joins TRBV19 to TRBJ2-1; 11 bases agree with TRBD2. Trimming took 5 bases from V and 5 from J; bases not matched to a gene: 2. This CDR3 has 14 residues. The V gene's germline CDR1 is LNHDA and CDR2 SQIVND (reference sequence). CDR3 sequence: CASSLAGGNNEQFF. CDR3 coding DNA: TGTGCCAGTAGTCTAGCGGGAGGTAACAATGAGCAGTTCTTC.

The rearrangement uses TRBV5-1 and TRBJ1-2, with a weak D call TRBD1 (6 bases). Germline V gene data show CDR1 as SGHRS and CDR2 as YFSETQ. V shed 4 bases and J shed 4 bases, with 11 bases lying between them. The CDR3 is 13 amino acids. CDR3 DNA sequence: TGCGCCAGCAGCGAGGACAGACTCTATGGCTACACCTTC. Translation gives CASSEDRLYGYTF.

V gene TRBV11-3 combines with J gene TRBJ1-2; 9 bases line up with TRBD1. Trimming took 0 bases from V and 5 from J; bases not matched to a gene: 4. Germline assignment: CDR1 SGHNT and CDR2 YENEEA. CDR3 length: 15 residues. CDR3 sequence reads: CASSLDPGTGYGYTF. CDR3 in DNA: TGTGCCAGCAGCTTAGATCCCGGGACAGGGTATGGCTACACCTTC.

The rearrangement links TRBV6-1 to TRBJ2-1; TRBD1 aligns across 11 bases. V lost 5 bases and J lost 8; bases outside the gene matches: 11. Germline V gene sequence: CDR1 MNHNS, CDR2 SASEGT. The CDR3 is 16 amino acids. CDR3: CASSKGAGTGGHEQFF. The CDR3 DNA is TGTGCCAGCAGTAAAGGTGCGGGGACAGGGGGGCATGAGCAGTTCTTC.

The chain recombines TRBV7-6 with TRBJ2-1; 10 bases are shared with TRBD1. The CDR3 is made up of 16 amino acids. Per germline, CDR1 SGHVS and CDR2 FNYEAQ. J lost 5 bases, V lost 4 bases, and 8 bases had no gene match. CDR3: CASSSDRGQRDNEQFF. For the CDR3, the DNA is TGTGCCAGCAGCTCCGACAGGGGGCAAAGAGACAATGAGCAGTTCTTC.

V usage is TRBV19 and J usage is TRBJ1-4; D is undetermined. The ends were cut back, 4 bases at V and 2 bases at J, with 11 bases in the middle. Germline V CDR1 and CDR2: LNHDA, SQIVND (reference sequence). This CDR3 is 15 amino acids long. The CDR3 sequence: CASSNSGSTNEKLFF. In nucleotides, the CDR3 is TGTGCCAGTAGTAATTCCGGGTCGACTAATGAAAAACTGTTTTTT.

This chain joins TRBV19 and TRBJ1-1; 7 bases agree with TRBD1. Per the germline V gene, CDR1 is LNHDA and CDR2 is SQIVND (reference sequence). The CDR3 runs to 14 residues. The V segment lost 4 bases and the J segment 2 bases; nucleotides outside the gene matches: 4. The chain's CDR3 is CASSTRTGNTEAFF. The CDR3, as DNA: TGTGCCAGTAGTACCCGGACAGGCAACACTGAAGCTTTCTTT.